This T cell receptor (beta chain) originates from a study of CD8+CD57+ T cells in acquired aplastic anemia. The template for TCR beta VDJ and CDR3 sequence profiling was genomic DNA. In TCRdb, the reads were re-called with MiXCR into one record per CDR3 protein. The table has 300,000 or so distinct CDR3 sequences, 55% to 60% seen once. From germline, CDR1 is KGHDR and CDR2 SFDVKD. This CDR3 is 15 amino acids long. The V gene lost 5 bases and the J gene lost 1 base, with 13 bases spanning the gap. Sample: sorted CD4+, CD8+, or CD8+CD57+ T cells (not recorded which) from PBMCs. The receptor was isolated from a human donor with severe aplastic anemia or a healthy control (not recorded which). V usage is TRBV24-1 and J usage is TRBJ2-5; no reliable D call. CDR3 sequence: CATSADLGGQETQYF. Written as DNA, the CDR3 is TGTGCCACCAGTGCTGATTTGGGCGGCCAAGAGACCCAGTACTTC.